The rows below give T cell receptor beta chains drawn from one sample of a study of T cells in Graves' hyperthyroidism and ophthalmopathy. One entry per CDR3 protein results from TCRdb running MiXCR on the multiplex PCR reads. The sample yields around 520,000 distinct CDR3 sequences, approximately 25% seen once. The sequenced sample consisted of blood. Source of these receptors: a woman aged 25-40 years with Graves' ophthalmopathy. Each CDR3 is given with its conserved first and last residue. The order of the fields is D gene, V gene, J gene, clone size, CDR3 DNA, CDR3 protein. The D gene is left open where the match is weak. Clone size appears in some rows only: once, few, many, or a class for an expanded clone.

d_gene: -
v_gene: TRBV7-8
j_gene: TRBJ1-1
abundance: many
CDR3nt: TGTGCCAGCAGCTTAGGTAGGGGGTTTGAAGCTTTCTTT
CDR3aa: CASSLGRGFEAFF

d_gene: -
v_gene: TRBV5-1
j_gene: TRBJ1-1
abundance: few
CDR3nt: TGCGCCAGCAGCTTAGGGGGGGAGTACACTGAAGCTTTCTTT
CDR3aa: CASSLGGEYTEAFF

d_gene: TRBD2
v_gene: TRBV20-1
j_gene: TRBJ2-5
abundance: many
CDR3nt: TGCAGTGCCAGAGCGCAGCGGGGGGGCGCCGAGACCCAGTACTTC
CDR3aa: CSARAQRGGAETQYF

d_gene: TRBD1
v_gene: TRBV7-3
j_gene: TRBJ2-2
abundance: many
CDR3nt: TGTGCCAGCAGCTTAACGGGGGACAGTACGTACACCGGGGAGCTGTTTTTT
CDR3aa: CASSLTGDSTYTGELFF

d_gene: -
v_gene: TRBV20-1
j_gene: TRBJ2-5
abundance: many
CDR3nt: TGCAGTGCTCCCAGCGGGTACCAAGAGACCCAGTACTTC
CDR3aa: CSAPSGYQETQYF

d_gene: -
v_gene: TRBV6-1
j_gene: TRBJ1-2
abundance: many
CDR3nt: TGTGCCAGCCGCCGAACTATATATGGCTACACCTTC
CDR3aa: CASRRTIYGYTF

d_gene: -
v_gene: TRBV18
j_gene: TRBJ1-3
abundance: many
CDR3nt: TGTGCCAGCTCACCACAAAACACCATATATTTT
CDR3aa: CASSPQNTIYF

d_gene: TRBD1
v_gene: TRBV28
j_gene: TRBJ2-7
abundance: -
CDR3nt: TGTGCCAGCAGTTCACACAGGGGGCGAAACGAGCAGTACTTC
CDR3aa: CASSSHRGRNEQYF

d_gene: -
v_gene: TRBV30
j_gene: TRBJ2-2
abundance: -
CDR3nt: TGTGCCTGGAGCATGAATAGGCCCGGGGAGCTGTTTTTT
CDR3aa: CAWSMNRPGELFF

d_gene: -
v_gene: TRBV19
j_gene: TRBJ2-7
abundance: many
CDR3nt: TGTGCCAGTAGTGGGGCCTACTACGAGCAGTACTTC
CDR3aa: CASSGAYYEQYF

d_gene: -
v_gene: TRBV6-1
j_gene: TRBJ1-5
abundance: many
CDR3nt: TGTGCCAGCAGACAGCTGGTTGATCAGCCCCAGCATTTT
CDR3aa: CASRQLVDQPQHF

d_gene: TRBD2
v_gene: TRBV9
j_gene: TRBJ2-7
abundance: -
CDR3nt: TGTGCCAGCAGCGTTGCTAGCGGGAACACCTACGAGCAGTACTTC
CDR3aa: CASSVASGNTYEQYF

d_gene: -
v_gene: TRBV20-1
j_gene: TRBJ1-1
abundance: -
CDR3nt: TGCAGTGCTAGTCTCGGAAACACTGAAGCTTTCTTT
CDR3aa: CSASLGNTEAFF

d_gene: TRBD1
v_gene: TRBV11-1
j_gene: TRBJ2-7
abundance: many
CDR3nt: TGTGCCAGCAGCCCAGTACCCCGACAGGGTAGTTACGAGCAGTACTTC
CDR3aa: CASSPVPRQGSYEQYF

d_gene: TRBD1
v_gene: TRBV25-1
j_gene: TRBJ1-2
abundance: many
CDR3nt: TGTGCCAGCAGTGAATTCTATGGGGACAGGGGGCGGCTGGAAGGCTACACCTTC
CDR3aa: CASSEFYGDRGRLEGYTF

d_gene: -
v_gene: TRBV6-5
j_gene: TRBJ2-7
abundance: few
CDR3nt: TGTGCCAGCAGTTACTCTGGTGGTACGGGCTACGAGCAGTACTTC
CDR3aa: CASSYSGGTGYEQYF

d_gene: -
v_gene: TRBV6-2/TRBV6-3
j_gene: TRBJ1-2
abundance: once
CDR3nt: TGTGCCAGCAGTTACTCGAGGACGAACTATGGCTACACCTTC
CDR3aa: CASSYSRTNYGYTF

d_gene: TRBD1
v_gene: TRBV18
j_gene: TRBJ2-5
abundance: many
CDR3nt: TGTGCCAGCGAGACCCTGGGACAGGATGGAGAGACCCAGTACTTC
CDR3aa: CASETLGQDGETQYF

d_gene: -
v_gene: TRBV4-2
j_gene: TRBJ1-2
abundance: -
CDR3nt: TGTGCCAGCAGCCAAGTGTTAGAACTAAACTATGGCTACACCTTC
CDR3aa: CASSQVLELNYGYTF

d_gene: TRBD1
v_gene: TRBV28
j_gene: TRBJ2-7
abundance: many
CDR3nt: TGTGCCAGCAGCCCTGGACAGGCTTCCTACGAGCAGTACTTC
CDR3aa: CASSPGQASYEQYF

d_gene: -
v_gene: TRBV7-8
j_gene: TRBJ1-5
abundance: many
CDR3nt: TGTGCCAGCAGCATGCAGACAGGCGGGTATAGCAATCAGCCCCAGCATTTT
CDR3aa: CASSMQTGGYSNQPQHF

d_gene: TRBD1
v_gene: TRBV28
j_gene: TRBJ1-2
abundance: -
CDR3nt: TGTGCCAGCAGTTCCGGGACAGGGAAAGGGAACTATGGCTACACCTTC
CDR3aa: CASSSGTGKGNYGYTF

d_gene: -
v_gene: TRBV28
j_gene: TRBJ2-5
abundance: -
CDR3nt: TGTGCCAGCAGCTCACCCCTGGAGAGTCGCGAGACCCAGTACTTC
CDR3aa: CASSSPLESRETQYF

d_gene: -
v_gene: TRBV27
j_gene: TRBJ1-2
abundance: many
CDR3nt: TGTGCCAGCAAAAACGCCGGCGGGGCGGTGGGCTATGGCTACACCTTC
CDR3aa: CASKNAGGAVGYGYTF

d_gene: -
v_gene: TRBV28
j_gene: TRBJ1-5
abundance: few
CDR3nt: TGTGCCAGCAGCCCGAACGGCAATCAGCCCCAGCATTTT
CDR3aa: CASSPNGNQPQHF

d_gene: -
v_gene: TRBV10-3
j_gene: TRBJ1-1
abundance: many
CDR3nt: TGTGCCATCAGTGAAATAGGGAACCTCATGGGGACTGAAGCTTTCTTT
CDR3aa: CAISEIGNLMGTEAFF

d_gene: -
v_gene: TRBV12-3/TRBV12-4
j_gene: TRBJ2-2
abundance: many
CDR3nt: TGTGCCAGCAGGCGGGACAGCCTAACCGGGGAGCTGTTTTTT
CDR3aa: CASRRDSLTGELFF

d_gene: -
v_gene: TRBV6-5
j_gene: TRBJ1-1
abundance: many
CDR3nt: TGTGCCAGCAGGGGCGGGGGCCAACAAGCTTTCTTT
CDR3aa: CASRGGGQQAFF

d_gene: -
v_gene: TRBV12-3/TRBV12-4
j_gene: TRBJ2-7
abundance: few
CDR3nt: TGTGCCAGCAGTCTCTCGCGAGAGGAGCAGTACTTC
CDR3aa: CASSLSREEQYF

d_gene: -
v_gene: TRBV5-1
j_gene: TRBJ1-1
abundance: many
CDR3nt: TGCGCCAGCAGCCTACCTTTGGACGGTTTGAACACTGAAGCTTTCTTT
CDR3aa: CASSLPLDGLNTEAFF

d_gene: TRBD1
v_gene: TRBV30
j_gene: TRBJ1-1
abundance: few
CDR3nt: TGTGCCTGGAGTCCGGACAGGGGGACTGAAGCTTTCTTT
CDR3aa: CAWSPDRGTEAFF

d_gene: -
v_gene: TRBV4-1
j_gene: TRBJ1-1
abundance: many
CDR3nt: TGCGCCAGCAGCCAAGATCTACGGGAAACTGAAGCTTTCTTT
CDR3aa: CASSQDLRETEAFF